This T cell receptor (beta chain) came from a study of cytomegalovirus exposure and HLA in healthy donors. Study findings and constraints: It was in a later analysis that TCR association rates were seen to vary by HLA locus, highest for DRB1 and lowest for HLA-C.

Remarks on this clone: Its antigen is currently unknown.

Per germline, CDR1 LNHDA and CDR2 SQIVND (reference sequence). Trimming removed 4 bases from V and 4 bases from J; junction bases left unmatched: 11. The CDR3 extends over 17 amino acids. 13 Jbeta primers and 60 Vbeta primers were used for the PCR. Here immunoSEQ multiplex PCR was the method, and the copy in TCRdb shows in-frame clones only, minus some. The table lists about 67,000 clones. This TCR derives from a woman aged 40 to 55 in good health and CMV-seropositive. Sample: PBMCs. This sequence joins TRBV19 and TRBJ2-3; 10 bases are shared with TRBD2. The CDR3 sequence: CASSTKGALAGADTQYF. The CDR3 bases are TGTGCCAGTAGTACAAAGGGGGCTCTAGCGGGAGCAGATACGCAGTATTTT.